Listed below are T cell receptor beta chains from one sample, sequenced in a study of T cell changes during pregnancy in multiple sclerosis. Sequenced by immunoSEQ multiplex PCR; TCRdb stores in-frame clones only, minus some. The sample consists of nearly 80,000 clones, more than 80% of them appearing once. The material was CD4+ T cells from peripheral blood mononuclear cells, obtained before pregnancy. Receptor source: a female donor with multiple sclerosis, enrolled in a pregnancy study. Each CDR3 is given with its conserved first and last residue.

TRBJ1-4 | TRBV27 | CASSFSAGQGLRKLFF
TRBJ2-5 | TRBV30 | CAWSAGGRETQYF
TRBJ2-2 | TRBV5-8 | CASSLGVAGRTGELFF
TRBJ2-2 | TRBV2 | CASSEWERTGELFF
TRBJ2-5 | TRBV7-9 | CASSLRLAGGPGETQYF
TRBJ1-5 | TRBV19 | CASESSQSAGSQHF
TRBJ2-3 | TRBV19 | CASSIQGAADTQYF
TRBJ1-2 | TRBV6-6 | CASNPGPPQGHGYTF
TRBJ1-2 | TRBV9 | CASSVEEGSIYGYTF
TRBJ2-7 | TRBV14 | CASSRGYEQYF
TRBJ1-4 | TRBV25-1 | CASIDSATNEKLFF
TRBJ2-7 | TRBV5-5 | CASSLGTGANSRYEQYF
TRBJ2-3 | TRBV6-4 | CASRPIADGSTTQYF
TRBJ2-1 | TRBV19 | CASSIYPSQGILYNEQFF
TRBJ2-7 | TRBV21-1 | CARLILVVGTHYEQYF
TRBJ2-1 | TRBV6-6 | CASSSPGLADNEQFF
TRBJ1-4 | TRBV5-5 | CASSPYAETNEKLFF
TRBJ2-3 | TRBV5-1 | CASSLEGRGGTDTQYF
TRBJ2-3 | TRBV19 | CASRGAPVGADTQYF